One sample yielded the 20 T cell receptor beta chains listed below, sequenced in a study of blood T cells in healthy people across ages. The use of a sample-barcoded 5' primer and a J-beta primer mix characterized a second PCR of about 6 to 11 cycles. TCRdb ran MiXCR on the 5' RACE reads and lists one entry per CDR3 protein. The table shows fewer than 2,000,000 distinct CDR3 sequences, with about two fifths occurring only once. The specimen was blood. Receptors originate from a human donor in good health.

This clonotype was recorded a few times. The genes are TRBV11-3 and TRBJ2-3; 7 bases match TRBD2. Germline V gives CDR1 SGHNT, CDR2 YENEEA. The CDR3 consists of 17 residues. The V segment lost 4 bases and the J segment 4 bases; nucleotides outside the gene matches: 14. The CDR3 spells CASSYRASGVGADTQYF. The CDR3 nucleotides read TGTGCCAGCAGCTATAGGGCCAGCGGGGTAGGAGCAGATACGCAGTATTTT. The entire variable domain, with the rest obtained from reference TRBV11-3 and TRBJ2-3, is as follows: EAGVVQSPRYKIIEKKQPVAFWCNPISGHNTLYWYLQNLGQGPELLIRYENEEAVDDSQLPKDRFSAERLKGVDSTLKIQPAELGDSAVYLCASSYRASGVGADTQYFGPGTRLTVL.

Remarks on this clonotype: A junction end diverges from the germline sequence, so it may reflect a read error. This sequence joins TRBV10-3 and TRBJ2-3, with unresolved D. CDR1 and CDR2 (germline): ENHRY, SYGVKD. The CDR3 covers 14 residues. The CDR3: CAISESLEKDTRYF. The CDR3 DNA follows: TGTGCCATCAGTGAGTCTTTAGAGAAAGACACGCGGTATTTT.

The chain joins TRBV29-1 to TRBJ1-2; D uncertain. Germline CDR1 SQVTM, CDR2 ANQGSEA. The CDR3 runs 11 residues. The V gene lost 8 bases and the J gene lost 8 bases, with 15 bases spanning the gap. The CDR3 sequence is CSLGGEGGYTF. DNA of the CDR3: TGCAGCTTGGGCGGGGAGGGCGGCTACACCTTC. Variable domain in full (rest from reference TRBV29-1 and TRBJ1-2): SAVISQKPSRDICQRGTSLTIQCQVDSQVTMMFWYRQQPGQSLTLIATANQGSEATYESGFVIDKFPISRPNLTFSTLTVSNMSPEDSSIYLCSLGGEGGYTFGSGTRLTVV.

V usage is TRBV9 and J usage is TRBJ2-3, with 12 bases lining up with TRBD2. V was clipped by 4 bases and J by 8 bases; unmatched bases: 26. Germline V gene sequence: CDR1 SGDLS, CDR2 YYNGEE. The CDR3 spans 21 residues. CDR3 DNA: TGTGCCAGCAGCCCTAGCGGGGGGGCCCTTCGAGCTCAGACTAGGCACGGTACGCAGTATTTT. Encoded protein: CASSPSGGALRAQTRHGTQYF.

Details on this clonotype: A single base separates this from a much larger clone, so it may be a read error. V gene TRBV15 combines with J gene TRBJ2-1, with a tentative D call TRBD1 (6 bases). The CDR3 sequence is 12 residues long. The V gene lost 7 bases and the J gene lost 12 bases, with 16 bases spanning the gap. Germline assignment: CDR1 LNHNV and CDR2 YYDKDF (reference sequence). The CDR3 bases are TGTGCCACCATCGGACAGTGGGATGGGCAGTTCTTC. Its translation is CATIGQWDGQFF.

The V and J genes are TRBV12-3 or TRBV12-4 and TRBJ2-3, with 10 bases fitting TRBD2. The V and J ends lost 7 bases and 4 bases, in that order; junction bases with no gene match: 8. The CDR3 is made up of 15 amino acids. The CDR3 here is CASNRGSGGADTQYF. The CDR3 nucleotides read TGTGCCAGCAACCGAGGGAGCGGGGGGGCAGATACGCAGTATTTT.

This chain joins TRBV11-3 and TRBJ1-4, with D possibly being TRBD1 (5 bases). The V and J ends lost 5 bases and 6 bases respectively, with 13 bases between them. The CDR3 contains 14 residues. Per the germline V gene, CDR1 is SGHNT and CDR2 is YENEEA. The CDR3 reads CASSRGARDEKLFF. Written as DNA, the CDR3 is TGTGCCAGCAGCCGCGGGGCGAGGGATGAAAAACTGTTTTTT.

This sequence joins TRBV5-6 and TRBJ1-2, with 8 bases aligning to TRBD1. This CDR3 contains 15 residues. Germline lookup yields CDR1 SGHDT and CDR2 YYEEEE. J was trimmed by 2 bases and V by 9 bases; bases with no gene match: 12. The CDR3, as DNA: TGTGCCACGCACAGAGGGACAGGATTAAACTATGGCTACACCTTC. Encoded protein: CATHRGTGLNYGYTF. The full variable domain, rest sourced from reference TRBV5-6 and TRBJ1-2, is DAGVTQSPTHLIKTRGQQVTLRCSPKSGHDTVSWYQQALGQGPQFIFQYYEEEERQRGNFPDRFSGHQFPNYSSELNVNALLLGDSALYLCATHRGTGLNYGYTFGSGTRLTVV.

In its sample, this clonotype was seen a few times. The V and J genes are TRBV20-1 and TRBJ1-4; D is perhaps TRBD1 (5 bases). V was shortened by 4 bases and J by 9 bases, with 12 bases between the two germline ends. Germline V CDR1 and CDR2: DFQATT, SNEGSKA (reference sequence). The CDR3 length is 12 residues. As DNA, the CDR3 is TGCAGTGCTAAACGGGACCCCAAAAAACTGTTTTTT. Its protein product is CSAKRDPKKLFF.

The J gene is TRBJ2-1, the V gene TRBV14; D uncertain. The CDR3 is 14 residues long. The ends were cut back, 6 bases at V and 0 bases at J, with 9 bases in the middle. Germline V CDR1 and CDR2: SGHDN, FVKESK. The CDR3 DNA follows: TGTGCCAGCAGTTCCCGACCCTCCTACAATGAGCAGTTCTTC. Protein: CASSSRPSYNEQFF.

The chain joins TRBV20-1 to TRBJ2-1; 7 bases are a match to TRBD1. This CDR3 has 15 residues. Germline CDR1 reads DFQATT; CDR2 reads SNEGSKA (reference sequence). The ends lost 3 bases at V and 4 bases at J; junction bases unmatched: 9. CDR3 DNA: TGCAGTGCTAGCAAGGGACAGCTTACTTACAATGAGCAGTTCTTC. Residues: CSASKGQLTYNEQFF.

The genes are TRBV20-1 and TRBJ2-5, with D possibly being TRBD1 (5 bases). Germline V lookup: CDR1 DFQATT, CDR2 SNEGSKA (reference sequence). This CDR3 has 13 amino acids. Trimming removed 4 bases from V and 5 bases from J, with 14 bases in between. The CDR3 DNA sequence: TGCAGTGCTACGGATAGGGGCCTGGAGACCCAGTACTTC. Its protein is CSATDRGLETQYF.

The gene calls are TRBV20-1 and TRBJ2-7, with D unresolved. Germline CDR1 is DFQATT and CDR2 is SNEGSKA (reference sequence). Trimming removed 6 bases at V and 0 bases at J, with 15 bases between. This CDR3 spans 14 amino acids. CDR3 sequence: CSADPGLGSYEQYF. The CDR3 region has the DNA TGCAGTGCCGATCCGGGCCTCGGCTCCTACGAGCAGTACTTC.

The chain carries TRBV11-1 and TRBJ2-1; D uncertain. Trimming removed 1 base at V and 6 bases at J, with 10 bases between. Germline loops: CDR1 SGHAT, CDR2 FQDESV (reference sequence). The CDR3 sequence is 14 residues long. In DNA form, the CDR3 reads TGTGCCAGCAGCTTAGTCAGGACGGGCAATGAGCAGTTCTTC. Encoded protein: CASSLVRTGNEQFF.

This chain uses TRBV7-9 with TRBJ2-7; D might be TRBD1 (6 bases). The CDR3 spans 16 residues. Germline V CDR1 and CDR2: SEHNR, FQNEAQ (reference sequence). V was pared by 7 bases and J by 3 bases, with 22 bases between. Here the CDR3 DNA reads TGTGCCAGCACCACCATAGACGGGACAATTCGCTACGAGCAGTACTTC. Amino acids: CASTTIDGTIRYEQYF.

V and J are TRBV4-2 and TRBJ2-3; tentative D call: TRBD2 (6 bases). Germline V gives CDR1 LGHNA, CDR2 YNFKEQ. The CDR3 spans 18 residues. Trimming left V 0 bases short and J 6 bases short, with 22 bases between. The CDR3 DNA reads TGTGCCAGCAGCCAAGAAGGTATCAGCGGAGGGGCTGGGGATACGCAGTATTTT. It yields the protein CASSQEGISGGAGDTQYF.

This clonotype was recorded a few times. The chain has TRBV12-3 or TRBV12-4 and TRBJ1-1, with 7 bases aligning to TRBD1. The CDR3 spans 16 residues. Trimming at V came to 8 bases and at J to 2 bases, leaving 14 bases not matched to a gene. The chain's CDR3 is CASRREGAISNTEAFF. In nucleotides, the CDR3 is TGTGCCAGCCGTCGTGAGGGGGCGATTTCTAACACTGAAGCTTTCTTT.

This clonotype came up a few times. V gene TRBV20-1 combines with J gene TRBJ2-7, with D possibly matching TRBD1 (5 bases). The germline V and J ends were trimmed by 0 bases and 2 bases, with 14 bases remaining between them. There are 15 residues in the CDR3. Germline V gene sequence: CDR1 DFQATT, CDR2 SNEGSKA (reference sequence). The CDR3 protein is CSARDLQAPTYEQYF. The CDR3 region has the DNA TGCAGTGCTAGAGATCTACAGGCCCCAACCTACGAGCAGTACTTC.

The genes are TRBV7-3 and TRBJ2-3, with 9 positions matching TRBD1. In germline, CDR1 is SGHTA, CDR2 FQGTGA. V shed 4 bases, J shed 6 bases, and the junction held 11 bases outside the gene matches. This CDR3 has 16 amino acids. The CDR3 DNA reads TGTGCCAGCAGCTGGGGGACAGGGTCGAAGCGGGATACGCAGTATTTT. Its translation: CASSWGTGSKRDTQYF.

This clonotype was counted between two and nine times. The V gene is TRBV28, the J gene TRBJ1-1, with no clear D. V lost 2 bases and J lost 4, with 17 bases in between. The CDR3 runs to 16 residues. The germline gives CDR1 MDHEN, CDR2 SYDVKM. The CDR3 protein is CASSLEAGVSTTEAFF. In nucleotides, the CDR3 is TGTGCCAGCAGTTTAGAGGCGGGCGTCTCAACCACTGAAGCTTTCTTT.